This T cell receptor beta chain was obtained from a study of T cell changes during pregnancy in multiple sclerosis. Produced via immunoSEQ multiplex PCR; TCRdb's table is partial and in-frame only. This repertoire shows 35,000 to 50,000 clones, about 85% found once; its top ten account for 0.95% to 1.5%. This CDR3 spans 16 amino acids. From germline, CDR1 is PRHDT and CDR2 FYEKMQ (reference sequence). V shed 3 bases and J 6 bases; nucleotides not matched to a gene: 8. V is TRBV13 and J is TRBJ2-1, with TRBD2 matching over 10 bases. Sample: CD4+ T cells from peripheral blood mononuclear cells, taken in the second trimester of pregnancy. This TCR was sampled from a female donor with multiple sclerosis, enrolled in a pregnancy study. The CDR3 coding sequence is TGTGCCAGCAGCTTTCGGGTGCTAGCGGGAGTCAATGAGCAGTTCTTC. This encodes CASSFRVLAGVNEQFF.